The 19 T cell receptor beta chains listed next were all sequenced from one sample in a study of shared clonotypes between healthy human individuals. CD45RO-negative cells were positively selected for CCR7, leaving out terminally differentiated effector memory CD45RA+ cells. TCRdb's table, derived via immunoSEQ multiplex PCR, lists solely in-frame clones and lacks some. Here the sample spans about 2 million clones, approximately 94% being singletons. The sequenced material came from naive CD8+ T cells sorted from blood. The receptors stem from a young man in good health.

The gene calls are TRBV27 and TRBJ2-2; perhaps TRBD1 as D (6 bases). V lost 0 bases and J 1 base, leaving 9 bases between the germline ends. Germline CDR1 is MNHEY and CDR2 is SMNVEV (reference sequence). The CDR3 loop spans 16 amino acids. DNA for the CDR3: TGTGCCAGCAGTTTATCCGCCAGGGGGAACACCGGGGAGCTGTTTTTT. Protein: CASSLSARGNTGELFF.

V is TRBV5-1 and J is TRBJ2-7, with D hard to call. From germline, CDR1 is SGHRS and CDR2 YFSETQ. This CDR3 contains 13 residues. Trimming left V 5 bases short and J 3 bases short, with 12 bases between. In nucleotides, the CDR3 is TGCGCCAGCAGGTTCTGGGGTGGCTACGAGCAGTACTTC. Translating gives CASRFWGGYEQYF.

The V and J genes are TRBV27 and TRBJ2-2; D uncertain. The CDR3 spans 11 residues. Trimming removed 6 bases at V and 6 bases at J, with 5 bases between. Germline loops: CDR1 MNHEY, CDR2 SMNVEV (reference sequence). CDR3 in DNA: TGTGCCAGCAGGGCGGCCGGGGAGCTGTTTTTT. Amino acid sequence: CASRAAGELFF.

As to this clone: One junction end does not reproduce the germline sequence, and a read error may be involved. The V call is TRBV6-6, the J call TRBJ1-5, with D unclear. The length of the CDR3 is 12 residues. Per the germline V gene, CDR1 is MNHNY and CDR2 is SVGAGI (reference sequence). CDR3 bases: TGTGCCAGCGGTTATGGCAATCAGCCCCAGCATTTT. Translation: CASGYGNQPQHF.

DNA for the CDR3: TGTGCCAGCAGCTCCTCCGGGACAGTCCAGTCGGGCTACACCTTC. This gives the protein CASSSSGTVQSGYTF. The chain combines TRBV7-9 with TRBJ1-2; 7 nucleotides agree with TRBD1. Germline CDR1 reads SEHNR; CDR2 reads FQNEAQ (reference sequence). The trim removed 4 bases at V and 8 bases at J, leaving 13 bases unmatched. The CDR3 sequence is 15 residues long. Full variable domain (remainder filled in from reference TRBV7-9 and TRBJ1-2): DTGVSQNPRHKITKRGQNVTFRCDPISEHNRLYWYRQTLGQGPEFLTYFQNEAQLEKSRLLSDRFSAERPKGSFSTLEIQRTEQGDSAMYLCASSSSGTVQSGYTFGSGTRLTVV.

The chain carries TRBV7-8 and TRBJ2-7; no reliable D call. V lost 1 base and J 0 bases, leaving 10 bases between the germline ends. From germline, CDR1 is SGHVS and CDR2 FQNEAQ. The CDR3 is 15 residues long. CDR3 DNA: TGTGCCAGCAGCTTAGATGGGTGGAGCTCCTACGAGCAGTACTTC. It codes for CASSLDGWSSYEQYF.

The genes are TRBV2 and TRBJ2-7; the D is unclear. The V gene lost 0 bases and the J gene lost 2 bases, with 11 bases spanning the gap. Germline assignment: CDR1 SNHLY and CDR2 FYNNEI. CDR3 length equals 15 residues. CDR3 in amino acids: CASSEAASVAYEQYF. CDR3 coding DNA: TGTGCCAGCAGTGAAGCTGCCAGCGTAGCCTACGAGCAGTACTTC.

About this clone itself: This same CDR3 is encoded by further DNA sequences in the sample. The chain has TRBV5-1 and TRBJ2-7; D might be TRBD1 (6 bases). CDR3 size: 13 residues. Germline V gives CDR1 SGHRS, CDR2 YFSETQ. Trimming removed 2 bases at V and 4 bases at J, with 10 bases between. CDR3 in DNA: TGCGCCAGCAGCTTACGTACAGGGTACGAGCAGTACTTC. It encodes CASSLRTGYEQYF.

This clone was seen a single time. Other nucleotide sequences in the sample specify the same CDR3. The gene calls are TRBV9 and TRBJ2-2; no reliable D call. V was cut by 0 bases and J by 0 bases, with 6 bases left in between. The CDR3 has 15 residues. CDR1 is SGDLS and CDR2 is YYNGEE in the germline V gene. The CDR3 is CASSVGQANTGELFF. As DNA, the CDR3 is TGTGCCAGCAGCGTAGGGCAAGCGAACACCGGGGAGCTGTTTTTT. The whole variable domain, filled in from reference TRBV9 and TRBJ2-2, reads DSGVTQTPKHLITATGQRVTLRCSPRSGDLSVYWYQQSLDQGLQFLIQYYNGEERAKGNILERFSAQQFPDLHSELNLSSLELGDSALYFCASSVGQANTGELFFGEGSRLTVL.

This chain uses TRBV5-1 with TRBJ1-3, with D uncertain. The CDR3 is 14 amino acids. CDR1 and CDR2 from the germline V gene are SGHRS and YFSETQ. Trimming stripped 4 bases from V and 2 bases from J, with 10 bases between. CDR3 bases: TGCGCCAGCAGCACTGACATGCCTGGAAACACCATATATTTT. Its translation: CASSTDMPGNTIYF.

V is TRBV13 and J is TRBJ1-6; maybe TRBD1 (5 bases). Germline CDR1 reads PRHDT; CDR2 reads FYEKMQ (reference sequence). Trimming took 4 bases from V and 0 from J, leaving 13 bases between them. This CDR3 contains 17 residues. CDR3 nucleotide sequence: TGTGCCAGCAGCTCAGGGCTCCCTAGCTCCTATAATTCACCCCTCCACTTT. Protein product: CASSSGLPSSYNSPLHF.

Worth noting for this clone: A read error may account for a junction end that differs from germline. The V and J genes are TRBV27 and TRBJ2-2; tentative D call: TRBD1 (6 bases). The CDR3 spans 15 residues. Germline CDR1 reads MNHEY; CDR2 reads SMNVEV (reference sequence). This chain's CDR3 is CASSVTGLGTGKLFF. CDR3 coding DNA: TGTGCCAGCAGTGTTACAGGGCTCGGCACCGGGAAGCTGTTTTTT.

The chain joins TRBV29-1 to TRBJ2-2; D unresolved. CDR3 size: 13 residues. V lost 7 bases and J lost 4, with 13 bases in between. CDR1 is SQVTM, CDR2 ANQGSEA, per germline. CDR3: CSAGWATTGELFF. DNA for the CDR3: TGCAGCGCGGGCTGGGCCACCACCGGGGAGCTGTTTTTT.

The rearrangement links TRBV4-1 to TRBJ2-5; D possibly corresponds to TRBD1 (6 bases). This CDR3 has 14 amino acids. Trimming shortened V by 4 bases and J by 2 bases, and 11 bases separated the two germline ends. Germline V lookup: CDR1 MGHRA, CDR2 YSYEKL. CDR3 residues: CASSPLGAQETQYF. CDR3 bases: TGCGCCAGCAGCCCCTTGGGGGCACAAGAGACCCAGTACTTC.

The table lists this clone with a count of one. The V gene is TRBV27, the J gene TRBJ2-1; TRBD2 agrees at 10 bases. Germline V gene data show CDR1 as MNHEY and CDR2 as SMNVEV (reference sequence). Trimming took 3 bases from V and 3 from J; bases not matched to a gene: 5. The CDR3 sequence is 16 residues long. CDR3 DNA sequence: TGTGCCAGCAGTTTTTTAGCGGGGGGTCTCTACAATGAGCAGTTCTTC. Amino acid sequence: CASSFLAGGLYNEQFF.

The chain joins TRBV30 to TRBJ1-3, with no clear D. Trimming stripped 8 bases from V and 5 bases from J, with 13 bases between. The CDR3 has 12 amino acids. The germline CDR1 and CDR2 sequences are GTSNPN and SVGIG (reference sequence). The CDR3 DNA is TGTGCCGCCCCGGTCGAGAGAAACACCATATATTTT. Translating it yields CAAPVERNTIYF.

This rearrangement joins TRBV11-2 to TRBJ2-2; D possibly uses TRBD1 or TRBD2 (5 bases each). This CDR3 contains 15 residues. Germline V gives CDR1 SGHAT, CDR2 FQNNGV. Between the trimmed V and J ends, which lost 5 bases and 6 bases, there was a span of 16 bases. The CDR3 DNA sequence: TGTGCCAGCAGCCAATCACGAGGGGCACCCGGGGAGCTGTTTTTT. Its translation: CASSQSRGAPGELFF.

To note about this clone: Other nucleotide sequences in the sample specify the same CDR3. This sequence joins TRBV6-1 and TRBJ2-7, with D perhaps assigned TRBD1 or TRBD2 (5 bases each). The CDR3 totals 13 residues. The V gene's germline CDR1 is MNHNS and CDR2 SASEGT. V was trimmed by 4 bases and J by 0 bases, leaving 7 bases between them. The CDR3 here is CASSGGSSYEQYF. The CDR3 nucleotides read TGTGCCAGCAGTGGGGGGAGCTCCTACGAGCAGTACTTC.

This chain links TRBV28 with TRBJ1-3; unclear D gene. This CDR3 spans 17 amino acids. With 2 bases removed from V and 0 bases from J, the gap between germline ends came to 14 bases. Germline V gene data show CDR1 as MDHEN and CDR2 as SYDVKM. CDR3 in DNA: TGTGCCAGCAGTTTAATCCTGCGGGGAACCTCTGGAAACACCATATATTTT. Amino acid sequence: CASSLILRGTSGNTIYF.